Below are 15 T cell receptor beta chains sequenced from a single sample in a study of CD8+ T cells in alopecia areata. TCR sequencing used cDNA made by reverse transcription of extracted RNA. Using immunoSEQ multiplex PCR, the repertoire was profiled, and TCRdb retains in-frame clones only, with some absent. Seen here are some 100,000 clones, around 40% observed once, and the top ten hold 18%. Treatment specified: oral pan-JAK inhibitor, 5-10 mg twice daily. Sequenced material: CD8+ T cells sorted from blood, taken at week 24, from a patient treated with tofacitinib. These receptors were obtained from a human donor with alopecia areata.

For this clone: An end of the junction does not agree with germline; a read error may underlie this. This chain joins TRBV7-2 and TRBJ2-5; weak D call: TRBD2 (7 bases). This CDR3 is built from 15 residues. Germline V CDR1 and CDR2: SGHTA, FQGNSA. The CDR3 protein is CASSQDGGGGETQYF. DNA of the CDR3: TGCGCCAGCAGCCAAGATGGCGGGGGCGGAGAGACCCAGTACTTC. Full variable domain (missing parts from reference TRBV7-2 and TRBJ2-5): GAGVSQSPSNKVTEKGKDVELRCDPISGHTALYWYRQSLGQGLEFLIYFQGNSAPDKSGLPSDRFSAERTGGSVSTLTIQRTQQEDSAVYLCASSQDGGGGETQYFGPGTRLLVL.

This clone has just a few counts. This chain links TRBV29-1 with TRBJ2-1, with D unclear. The CDR3 loop spans 13 amino acids. Germline loops: CDR1 SQVTM, CDR2 ANQGSEA. V shed 0 bases and J shed 3 bases, with 6 bases lying between them. CDR3 loop: CSVEDGRYNEQFF. The CDR3 nucleotides read TGCAGCGTTGAAGACGGACGCTACAATGAGCAGTTCTTC.

The CDR3 DNA follows: TGTGCCTGGAAGCAGCCAGGTTGGGACATTCAGTACTTC. Its protein product is CAWKQPGWDIQYF. This chain uses TRBV30 with TRBJ2-4; D is undetermined. In germline, CDR1 is GTSNPN, CDR2 SVGIG (reference sequence). V was cut by 4 bases and J by 8 bases, with 15 bases left in between. The CDR3 runs 13 residues.

V and J are TRBV27 and TRBJ2-1; 15 bases line up with TRBD2. The CDR3 sequence is 16 residues long. Germline values: CDR1 MNHEY, CDR2 SMNVEV (reference sequence). V dropped 5 bases and J dropped 6; count of bases not matched to a gene: 5. The CDR3 DNA is TGTGCCAGCAGTATGGGACTAGCGGGAGGCTCCAATGAGCAGTTCTTC. Translation: CASSMGLAGGSNEQFF.

The chain carries TRBV5-1 and TRBJ1-1, with a tentative D call TRBD1 (6 bases). V lost 2 bases, J lost 4 bases, and 15 bases lay in between. There are 15 residues in the CDR3. The germline V gene has CDR1 SGHRS and CDR2 YFSETQ. The CDR3 DNA reads TGCGCCAGCAGCTTTAGTCAGGGGAAGGCCACTGAAGCTTTCTTT. The encoded protein is CASSFSQGKATEAFF.

The genes are TRBV7-2 and TRBJ2-7, with 8 nucleotides matching TRBD1. V shed 6 bases, J shed 3 bases, and the junction held 10 bases outside the gene matches. CDR1 and CDR2 (germline): SGHTA, FQGNSA. This CDR3 region has 15 residues. The CDR3 DNA sequence: TGTGCCAGCAGTTTCCCCGGACAGGGCCTCTACGAGCAGTACTTC. Encoded protein: CASSFPGQGLYEQYF.

This clone was observed a few times. The chain couples TRBV4-2 to TRBJ2-7; D not resolved. CDR1 is LGHNA and CDR2 is YNFKEQ in the germline V gene. This CDR3 has 14 residues. The V end was cut by 4 bases, the J end by 4 bases, with 14 bases between. The chain's CDR3 is CASSPVVARYEQYF. The CDR3 DNA reads TGTGCCAGCAGCCCCGTTGTGGCCCGGTACGAGCAGTACTTC.

Details on this clone: The junction departs from the called germline gene at one end, perhaps through a read error. The rearrangement uses TRBV11-1 and TRBJ1-1; D is ambiguous. This CDR3 comprises 11 residues. CDR1 and CDR2 (germline): SGHAT, FQDESV (reference sequence). CDR3 loop: CASSLGSTAFF. CDR3 bases: TGTGCCAGCAGTTTAGGGTCAACGGCTTTCTTT. Filled out from reference TRBV11-1 and TRBJ1-1, the complete variable domain reads EAEVAQSPRYKITEKSQAVAFWCDPISGHATLYWYRQILGQGPELLVQFQDESVVDDSQLPKDRFSAERLKGVDSTLKIQPAELGDSAMYLCASSLGSTAFFGQGTRLTVV.

V is TRBV10-3 and J is TRBJ2-7; TRBD2 matches 12 bases. CDR1 ENHRY and CDR2 SYGVKD come from the germline V gene. The ends lost 2 bases at V and 4 bases at J; junction bases unmatched: 6. The CDR3 is 16 amino acids. CDR3 nucleotides: TGTGCCATCAGTGAGGACTCTGGACTAGCGGGGTACGAGCAGTACTTC. Protein product: CAISEDSGLAGYEQYF.

The chain uses TRBV7-8 and TRBJ2-5; 11 nucleotides agree with TRBD2. TRBJ2-7 explains the end of the DNA better; the J call may be wrong. The CDR3 has 14 amino acids. CDR1 SGHVS and CDR2 FQNEAQ come from the germline V gene. The CDR3 DNA sequence: TGTGCCAGCAGCCATACTAGCGGGAGTGGCGAGCAGTACTTC. The encoded protein is CASSHTSGSGEQYF.

In its sample, this clone was seen a few times. This chain links TRBV6-1 with TRBJ2-5; 9 bases agree with TRBD2. Germline V gene lookup returns CDR1 MNHNS and CDR2 SASEGT. V shed 4 bases, J shed 2 bases, and the junction held 11 bases outside the gene matches. This CDR3 region has 17 residues. CDR3 protein: CASSAPLAGAAQETQYF. The DNA of the CDR3 is TGTGCCAGCAGTGCCCCTTTAGCGGGAGCGGCACAAGAGACCCAGTACTTC.

J is TRBJ2-4 and V is TRBV2, with D unresolved. With 7 bases removed from V and 0 bases from J, the gap between germline ends came to 4 bases. The germline gives CDR1 SNHLY, CDR2 FYNNEI. The CDR3 covers 12 residues. The CDR3 is CASTGAKNIQYF. Here the CDR3 DNA reads TGTGCCAGCACCGGAGCCAAAAACATTCAGTACTTC.

There are a few counts of this clone. This chain connects TRBV30 to TRBJ1-2; D is possibly TRBD1 (5 bases). Looked up from germline, CDR1 is GTSNPN and CDR2 is SVGIG (reference sequence). Between the trimmed V and J ends, which lost 0 bases and 0 bases, there was a span of 17 bases. The CDR3 totals 17 residues. CDR3 coding DNA: TGTGCCTGGAGTGTACCTCTTGGTTCGGGGGCTAACTATGGCTACACCTTC. Its translation: CAWSVPLGSGANYGYTF.

The genes are TRBV27 and TRBJ2-7; D tentatively reads TRBD1 or TRBD2 (7 bases each). The CDR3 is 15 amino acids. Looked up from germline, CDR1 is MNHEY and CDR2 is SMNVEV (reference sequence). V gave up 0 bases and J gave up 4 bases, with 13 bases separating them. For the CDR3, the DNA is TGTGCCAGCAGTTTATCGAGACAGGGAGGGTACGAGCAGTACTTC. It is translated as CASSLSRQGGYEQYF.

The chain carries TRBV18 and TRBJ2-1; a weak D match, TRBD1 (6 bases). The CDR3 is 15 residues long. V was trimmed by 3 bases and J by 5 bases, leaving 14 bases between them. Germline CDR1 KGHSH, CDR2 LQKENI. The CDR3 spells CASSPVDSKNNEQFF. The CDR3, as DNA: TGTGCCAGCTCACCCGTGGACAGCAAGAACAATGAGCAGTTCTTC.